A selection of T cell receptor beta chains follows, all from one sample in a study of shared clonotypes between healthy human individuals. The repertoire was sequenced with immunoSEQ multiplex PCR; TCRdb's copy has only in-frame clones and lacks some. The profile covers about 380,000 clones, with about 97% appearing a single time and less than 0.35% taken by the ten largest. The specimen sequenced was memory CD8+ T cells sorted from blood. These receptors were collected from a young man in good health. Each CDR3 is given with its conserved first and last residue. Each record gives: D gene, clone size, J gene, V gene, CDR3 DNA, CDR3 protein. The D gene is left open where the match is weak. Not all rows give a size; the values are once, few, many and, for expanded clones, a class.

TRBD2	.	TRBJ2-7	TRBV6-1	TGTGCCAGCAGTGGACTAGCGGGAGGGTACGAGCAGTACTTC	CASSGLAGGYEQYF
.	once	TRBJ2-6	TRBV15	TGTGCCACCGAGCGCGGGACACGGATACTTGGGGCCAACGTCCTGACTTTC	CATERGTRILGANVLTF
.	.	TRBJ2-1	TRBV28	TGTGCCAGCAGTGAGCAGCGTCGATTATACAATGAGCAGTTCTTC	CASSEQRRLYNEQFF
TRBD1	.	TRBJ1-2	TRBV5-1	TGCGCCAGCAGCGGTCCGGGACAGGGGAAGGGTGGCTACACCTTC	CASSGPGQGKGGYTF
.	.	TRBJ2-1	TRBV6-5	TGTGCCGGCCGAGCGGGTGCCTACAATGAGCAGTTCTTC	CAGRAGAYNEQFF
.	.	TRBJ2-2	TRBV5-1	TGCGCCAGCAGGCGGGCTAGCGAGCCAGGGACCGGGGAGCTGTTTTTT	CASRRASEPGTGELFF
TRBD1	.	TRBJ1-4	TRBV30	TGTGCCTGGAGTCACAGGGGCACTAATGAAAAACTGTTTTTT	CAWSHRGTNEKLFF
TRBD1	.	TRBJ2-7	TRBV27	TGTGCCAGCAGTTTGGGGTGGGACAGGCGGCACGAGCAGTACTTC	CASSLGWDRRHEQYF
.	.	TRBJ2-5	TRBV14	TGTGCCAGCAGCCATTTTCTGGGAGAGACCCAGTACTTC	CASSHFLGETQYF
.	once	TRBJ2-3	TRBV9	TGTGCCAGCAGCTTAACAGGGTATACAGATACGCAGTATTTT	CASSLTGYTDTQYF